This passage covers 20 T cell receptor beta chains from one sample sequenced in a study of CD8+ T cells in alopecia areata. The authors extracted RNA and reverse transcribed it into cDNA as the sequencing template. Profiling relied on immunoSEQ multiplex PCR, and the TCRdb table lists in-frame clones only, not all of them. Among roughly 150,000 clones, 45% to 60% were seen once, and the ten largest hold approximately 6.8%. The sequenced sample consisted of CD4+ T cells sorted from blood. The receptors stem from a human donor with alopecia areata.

Here the CDR3 DNA reads TGTGCCAGCAGTCCGGGACTAGCGGGAGGTTTCGAAGAGCAGTACTTC. It specifies CASSPGLAGGFEEQYF. V is TRBV9 and J is TRBJ2-7, with 15 bases aligning to TRBD2. Germline trimming cut 5 bases from V and 7 bases from J; bases unmatched to any gene: 10. Germline CDR1 and CDR2: SGDLS and YYNGEE. The length of the CDR3 is 16 residues. The full variable domain, with the rest looked up from reference TRBV9 and TRBJ2-7, is DSGVTQTPKHLITATGQRVTLRCSPRSGDLSVYWYQQSLDQGLQFLIQYYNGEERAKGNILERFSAQQFPDLHSELNLSSLELGDSALYFCASSPGLAGGFEEQYFGPGTRLTVT.

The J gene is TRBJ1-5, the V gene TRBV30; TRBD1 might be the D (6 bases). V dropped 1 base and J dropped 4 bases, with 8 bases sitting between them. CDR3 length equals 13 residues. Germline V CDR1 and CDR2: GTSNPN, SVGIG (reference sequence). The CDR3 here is CAWSGGANQPQHF. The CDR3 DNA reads TGTGCCTGGAGTGGGGGGGCGAATCAGCCCCAGCATTTT.

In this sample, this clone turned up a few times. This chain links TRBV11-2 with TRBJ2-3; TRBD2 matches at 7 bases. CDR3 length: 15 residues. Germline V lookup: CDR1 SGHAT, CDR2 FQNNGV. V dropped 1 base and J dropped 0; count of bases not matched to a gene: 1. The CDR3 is CASSLGTRSTDTQYF. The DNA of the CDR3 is TGTGCCAGCAGCTTAGGGACTAGAAGCACAGATACGCAGTATTTT.

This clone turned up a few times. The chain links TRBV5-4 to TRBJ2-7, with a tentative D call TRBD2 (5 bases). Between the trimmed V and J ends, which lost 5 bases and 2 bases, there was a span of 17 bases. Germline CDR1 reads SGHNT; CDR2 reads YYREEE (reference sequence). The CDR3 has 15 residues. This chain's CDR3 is CASSYTIDGAYEQYF. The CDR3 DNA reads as TGTGCCAGCAGTTATACGATTGACGGGGCCTACGAGCAGTACTTC.

CDR3 in amino acids: CASSATGISYEQYF. In DNA form, the CDR3 reads TGTGCCAGCAGCGCGACGGGGATCTCCTACGAGCAGTACTTC. V gene TRBV9 combines with J gene TRBJ2-7, with D possibly being TRBD2 (5 bases). The CDR3 runs 14 residues. Per the germline V gene, CDR1 is SGDLS and CDR2 is YYNGEE. V dropped 3 bases and J dropped 0 bases, with 10 bases sitting between them.

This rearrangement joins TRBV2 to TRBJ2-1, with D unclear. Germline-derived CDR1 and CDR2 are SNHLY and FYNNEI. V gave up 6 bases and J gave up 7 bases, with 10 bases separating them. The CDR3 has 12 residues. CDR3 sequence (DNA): TGTGCCAGCAGACCTAGTATAAATGAGCAGTTCTTC. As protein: CASRPSINEQFF.

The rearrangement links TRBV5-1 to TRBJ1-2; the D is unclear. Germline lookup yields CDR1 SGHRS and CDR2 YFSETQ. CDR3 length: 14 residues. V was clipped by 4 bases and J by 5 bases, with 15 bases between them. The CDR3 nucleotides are TGCGCCAGCAGCGAAGAGGAGCCCTGGTATGGCTACACCTTC. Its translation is CASSEEEPWYGYTF.

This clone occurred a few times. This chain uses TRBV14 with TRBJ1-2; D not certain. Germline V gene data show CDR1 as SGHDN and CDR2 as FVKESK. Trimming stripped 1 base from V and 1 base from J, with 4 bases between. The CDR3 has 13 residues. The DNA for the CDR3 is TGTGCCAGCAGCCAAGCCGTTAACTATGGCTACACCTTC. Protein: CASSQAVNYGYTF. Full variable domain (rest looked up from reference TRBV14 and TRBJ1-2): EAGVTQFPSHSVIEKGQTVTLRCDPISGHDNLYWYRRVMGKEIKFLLHFVKESKQDESGMPNNRFLAERTGGTYSTLKVQPAELEDSGVYFCASSQAVNYGYTFGSGTRLTVV.

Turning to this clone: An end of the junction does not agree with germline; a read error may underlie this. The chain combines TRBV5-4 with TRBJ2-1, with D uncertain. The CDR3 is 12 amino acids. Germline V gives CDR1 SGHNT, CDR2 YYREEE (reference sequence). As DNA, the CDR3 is TGTGCCAGCAGCTCCGGACCACCACATCGGGTCTTC. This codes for CASSSGPPHRVF.

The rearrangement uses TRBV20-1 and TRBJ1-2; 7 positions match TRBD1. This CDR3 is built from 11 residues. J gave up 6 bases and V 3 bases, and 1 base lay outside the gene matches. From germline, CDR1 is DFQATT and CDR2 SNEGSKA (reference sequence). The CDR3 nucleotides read TGCAGTGCTAGGACAGGGAATGGCTACACCTTC. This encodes CSARTGNGYTF.

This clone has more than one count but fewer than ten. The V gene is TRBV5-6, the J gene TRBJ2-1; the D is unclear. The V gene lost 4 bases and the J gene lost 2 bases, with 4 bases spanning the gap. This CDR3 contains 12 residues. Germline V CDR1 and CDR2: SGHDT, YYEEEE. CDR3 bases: TGTGCCAGCAGCATGGCCTACAATGAGCAGTTCTTC. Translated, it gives CASSMAYNEQFF.

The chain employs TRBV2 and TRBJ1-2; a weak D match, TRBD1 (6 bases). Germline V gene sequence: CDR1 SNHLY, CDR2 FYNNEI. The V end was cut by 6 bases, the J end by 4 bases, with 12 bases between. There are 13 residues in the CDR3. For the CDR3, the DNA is TGTGCCAGCAGGGTTGGGACAACCTATGGCTACACCTTC. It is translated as CASRVGTTYGYTF.

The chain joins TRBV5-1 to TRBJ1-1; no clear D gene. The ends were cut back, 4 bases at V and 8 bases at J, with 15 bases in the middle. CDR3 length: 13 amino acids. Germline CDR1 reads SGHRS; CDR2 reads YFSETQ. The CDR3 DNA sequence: TGCGCCAGCAGCCCGACTTCCGATAACGAAGCTTTCTTT. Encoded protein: CASSPTSDNEAFF.

The CDR3: CASSPAAAYEQYF. CDR3 DNA sequence: TGTGCCAGCTCACCAGCGGCAGCCTACGAGCAGTACTTC. The chain carries TRBV18 and TRBJ2-7; D not resolved. V was shortened by 2 bases and J by 2 bases, with 7 bases between the two germline ends. The CDR3 is made up of 13 amino acids. Germline CDR1 and CDR2: KGHSH and LQKENI.

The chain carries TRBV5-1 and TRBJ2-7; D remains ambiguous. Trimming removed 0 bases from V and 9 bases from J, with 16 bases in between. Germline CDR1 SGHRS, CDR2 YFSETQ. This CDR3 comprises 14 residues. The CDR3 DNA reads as TGCGCCAGCAGCTTGGCCGTGGAAGGGCAGCGGCAGTACTTC. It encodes CASSLAVEGQRQYF. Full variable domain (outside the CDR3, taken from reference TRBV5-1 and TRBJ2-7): KAGVTQTPRYLIKTRGQQVTLSCSPISGHRSVSWYQQTPGQGLQFLFEYFSETQRNKGNFPGRFSGRQFSNSRSEMNVSTLELGDSALYLCASSLAVEGQRQYFGPGTRLTVT.

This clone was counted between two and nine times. CDR3 DNA: TGCAGCGTTGGGGGCACTGAGGGGGGGACCCTCTATGGCTACACCTTC. This sequence encodes CSVGGTEGGTLYGYTF. This chain links TRBV29-1 with TRBJ1-2; possibly TRBD1 for D (6 bases). Per the germline V gene, CDR1 is SQVTM and CDR2 is ANQGSEA. With 4 bases removed from V and 4 bases from J, the gap between germline ends came to 22 bases. The CDR3 totals 16 residues.

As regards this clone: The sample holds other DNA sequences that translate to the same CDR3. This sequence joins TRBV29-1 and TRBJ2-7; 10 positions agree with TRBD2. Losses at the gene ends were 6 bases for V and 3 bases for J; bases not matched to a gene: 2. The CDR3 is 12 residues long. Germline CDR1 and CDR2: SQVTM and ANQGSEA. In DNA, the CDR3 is TGCAGCGTCCGGACTAGCGGCTACGAGCAGTACTTC. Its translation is CSVRTSGYEQYF.

CDR3 nucleotide sequence: TGTGCCAGCAGCTTGGCCGGGCAGGGGGAGACCCAGTACTTC. Amino acid sequence: CASSLAGQGETQYF. The chain employs TRBV5-4 and TRBJ2-5; D is possibly TRBD1 (6 bases). The CDR3 is 14 residues long. Germline V gives CDR1 SGHNT, CDR2 YYREEE (reference sequence). Trimming pared 0 bases from V and 5 bases from J, leaving 11 bases between. The complete variable domain, with remaining parts taken from reference TRBV5-4 and TRBJ2-5, reads ETGVTQSPTHLIKTRGQQVTLRCSSQSGHNTVSWYQQALGQGPQFIFQYYREEENGRGNFPPRFSGLQFPNYSSELNVNALELDDSALYLCASSLAGQGETQYFGPGTRLLVL.

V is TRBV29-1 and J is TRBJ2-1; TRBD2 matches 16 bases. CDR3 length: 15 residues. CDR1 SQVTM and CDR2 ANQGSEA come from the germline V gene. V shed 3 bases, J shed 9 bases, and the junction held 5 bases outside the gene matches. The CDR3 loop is CSVDGTSGRAAEQFF. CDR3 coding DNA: TGCAGCGTTGACGGGACTAGCGGGAGGGCCGCTGAGCAGTTCTTC.

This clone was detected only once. CDR3 protein: CSVGLPLTEKLFF. The CDR3 DNA sequence: TGCAGCGTCGGACTGCCTCTCACTGAAAAACTGTTTTTT. The rearrangement joins TRBV29-1 to TRBJ1-4; D unresolved. V was pared by 6 bases and J by 7 bases, with 15 bases between. CDR3 size: 13 residues. Germline V gene sequence: CDR1 SQVTM, CDR2 ANQGSEA.